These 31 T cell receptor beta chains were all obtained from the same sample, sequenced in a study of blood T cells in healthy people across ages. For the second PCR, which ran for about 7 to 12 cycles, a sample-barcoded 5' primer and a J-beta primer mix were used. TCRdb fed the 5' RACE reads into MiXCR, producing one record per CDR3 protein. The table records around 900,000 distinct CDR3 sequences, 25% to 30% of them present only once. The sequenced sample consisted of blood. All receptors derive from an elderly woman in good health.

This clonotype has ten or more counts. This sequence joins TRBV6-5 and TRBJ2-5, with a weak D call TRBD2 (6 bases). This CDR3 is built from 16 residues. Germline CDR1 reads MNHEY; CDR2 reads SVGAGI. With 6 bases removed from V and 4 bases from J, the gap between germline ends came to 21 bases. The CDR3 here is CASRPGTSLPGETQYF. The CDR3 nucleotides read TGTGCCAGCAGACCGGGAACTAGCCTTCCCGGAGAGACCCAGTACTTC.

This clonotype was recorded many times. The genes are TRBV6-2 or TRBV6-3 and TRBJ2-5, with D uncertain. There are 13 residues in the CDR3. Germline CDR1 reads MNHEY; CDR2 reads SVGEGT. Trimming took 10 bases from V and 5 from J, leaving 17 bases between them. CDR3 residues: CATYEMGRETQYF. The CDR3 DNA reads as TGTGCCACTTACGAAATGGGTCGGGAGACCCAGTACTTC.

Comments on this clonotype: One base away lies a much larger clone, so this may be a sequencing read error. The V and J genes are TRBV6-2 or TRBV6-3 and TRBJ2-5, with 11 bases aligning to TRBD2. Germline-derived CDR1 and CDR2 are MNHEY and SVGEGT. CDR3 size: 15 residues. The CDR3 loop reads CAGRRLAGSQETQYF. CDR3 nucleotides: TGTGCCGGCAGGCGACTAGCGGGGTCTCAAGAGACCCAGTACTTC.

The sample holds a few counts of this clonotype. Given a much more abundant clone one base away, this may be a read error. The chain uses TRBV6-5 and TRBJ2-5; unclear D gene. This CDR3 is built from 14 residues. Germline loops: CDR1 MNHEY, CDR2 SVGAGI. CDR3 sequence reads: CASSDSWQSGTQYF. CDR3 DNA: TGTGCCAGCAGTGACTCGTGGCAGAGTGGGACCCAGTACTTC.

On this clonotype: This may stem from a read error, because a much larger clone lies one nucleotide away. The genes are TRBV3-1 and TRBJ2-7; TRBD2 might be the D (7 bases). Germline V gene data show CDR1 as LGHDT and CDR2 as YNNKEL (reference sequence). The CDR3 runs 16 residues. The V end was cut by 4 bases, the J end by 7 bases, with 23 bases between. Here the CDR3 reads CASSLARGGVRNEQYF. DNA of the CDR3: TGTGCCAGCAGCCTCGCTAGGGGGGGAGTGCGCAATGAGCAGTACTTC.

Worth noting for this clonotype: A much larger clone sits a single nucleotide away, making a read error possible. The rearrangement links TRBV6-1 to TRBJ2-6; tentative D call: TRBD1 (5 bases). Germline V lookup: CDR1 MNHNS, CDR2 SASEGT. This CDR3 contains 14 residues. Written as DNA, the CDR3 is TGTGCCAGCAGGCAAATTTCTGGGGCCAACGTCCGGACTTTC. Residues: CASRQISGANVRTF.

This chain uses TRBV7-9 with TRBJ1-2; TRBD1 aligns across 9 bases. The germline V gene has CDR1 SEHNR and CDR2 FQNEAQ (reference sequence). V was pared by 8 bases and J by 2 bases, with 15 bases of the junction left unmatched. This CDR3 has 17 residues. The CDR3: CASAIGGQGIVNYGYTF. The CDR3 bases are TGTGCCAGCGCCATCGGGGGACAGGGAATTGTCAACTATGGCTACACCTTC. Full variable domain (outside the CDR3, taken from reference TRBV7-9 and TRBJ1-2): DTGVSQNPRHKITKRGQNVTFRCDPISEHNRLYWYRQTLGQGPEFLTYFQNEAQLEKSRLLSDRFSAERPKGSFSTLEIQRTEQGDSAMYLCASAIGGQGIVNYGYTFGSGTRLTVV.

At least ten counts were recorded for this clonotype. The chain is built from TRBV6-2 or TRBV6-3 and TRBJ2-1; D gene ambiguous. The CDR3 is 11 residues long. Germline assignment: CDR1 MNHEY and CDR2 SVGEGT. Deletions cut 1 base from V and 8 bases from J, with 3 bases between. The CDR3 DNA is TGTGCCAGCAGTTACTATGATGAGCAGTTCTTC. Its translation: CASSYYDEQFF.

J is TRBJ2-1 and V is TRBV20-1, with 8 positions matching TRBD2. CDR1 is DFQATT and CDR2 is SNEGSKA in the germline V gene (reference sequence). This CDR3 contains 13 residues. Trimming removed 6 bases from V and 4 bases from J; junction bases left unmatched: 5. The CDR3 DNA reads TGCAGTGCGACTAGCGTGAGATACAATGAGCAGTTCTTC. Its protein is CSATSVRYNEQFF.

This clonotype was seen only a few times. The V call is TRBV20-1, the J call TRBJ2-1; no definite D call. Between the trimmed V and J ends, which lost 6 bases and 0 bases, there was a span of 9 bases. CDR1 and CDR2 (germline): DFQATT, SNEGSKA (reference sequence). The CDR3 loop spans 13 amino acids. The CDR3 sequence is CSARWSSYNEQFF. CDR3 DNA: TGCAGTGCCCGGTGGAGCTCCTACAATGAGCAGTTCTTC.

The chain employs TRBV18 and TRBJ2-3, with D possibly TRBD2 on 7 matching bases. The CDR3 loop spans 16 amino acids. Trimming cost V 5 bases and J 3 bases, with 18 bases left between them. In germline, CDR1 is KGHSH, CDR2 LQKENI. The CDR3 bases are TGTGCCAGCTCAACTACAGGGTCGGGGGGAACAGATACGCAGTATTTT. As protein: CASSTTGSGGTDTQYF.

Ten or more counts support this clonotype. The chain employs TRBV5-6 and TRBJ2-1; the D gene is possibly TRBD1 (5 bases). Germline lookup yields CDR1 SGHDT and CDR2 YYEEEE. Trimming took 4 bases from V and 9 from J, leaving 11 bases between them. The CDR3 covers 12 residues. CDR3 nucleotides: TGTGCCAGCAGCCAAACAGGTGGTGAGCAGTTCTTC. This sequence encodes CASSQTGGEQFF.

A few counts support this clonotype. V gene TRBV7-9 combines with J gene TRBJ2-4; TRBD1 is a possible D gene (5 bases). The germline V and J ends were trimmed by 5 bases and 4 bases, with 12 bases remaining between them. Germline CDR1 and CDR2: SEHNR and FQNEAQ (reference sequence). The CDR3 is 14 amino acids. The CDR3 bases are TGTGCCAGCAGCCCCCAGTCAGGGAAAAACATTCAGTACTTC. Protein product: CASSPQSGKNIQYF. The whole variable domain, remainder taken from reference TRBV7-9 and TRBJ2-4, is DTGVSQNPRHKITKRGQNVTFRCDPISEHNRLYWYRQTLGQGPEFLTYFQNEAQLEKSRLLSDRFSAERPKGSFSTLEIQRTEQGDSAMYLCASSPQSGKNIQYFGAGTRLSVL.

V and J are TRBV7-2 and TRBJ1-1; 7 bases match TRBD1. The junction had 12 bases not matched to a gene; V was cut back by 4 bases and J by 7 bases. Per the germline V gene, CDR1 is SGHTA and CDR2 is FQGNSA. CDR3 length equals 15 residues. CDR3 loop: CASSSGVTGVGEAFF. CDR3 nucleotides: TGTGCCAGCAGCTCGGGAGTCACAGGGGTTGGTGAAGCTTTCTTT.

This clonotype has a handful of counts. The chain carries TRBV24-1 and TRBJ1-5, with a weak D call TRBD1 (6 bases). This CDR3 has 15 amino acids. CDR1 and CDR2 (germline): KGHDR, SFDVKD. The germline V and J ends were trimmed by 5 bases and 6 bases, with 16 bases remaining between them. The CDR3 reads CATSGGRGGSQPQHF. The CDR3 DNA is TGTGCCACCAGTGGCGGCAGGGGAGGAAGTCAGCCCCAGCATTTT.

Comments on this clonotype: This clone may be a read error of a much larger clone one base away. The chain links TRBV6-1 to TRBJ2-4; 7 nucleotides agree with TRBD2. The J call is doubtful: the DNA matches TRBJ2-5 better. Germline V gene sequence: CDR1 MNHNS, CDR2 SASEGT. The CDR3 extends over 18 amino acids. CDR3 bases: TGTGCCAGCAAGAGGTCGGGAGGCGCGGGGGTGGGTAAAGAGACCCAGTACTTC. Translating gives CASKRSGGAGVGKETQYF.

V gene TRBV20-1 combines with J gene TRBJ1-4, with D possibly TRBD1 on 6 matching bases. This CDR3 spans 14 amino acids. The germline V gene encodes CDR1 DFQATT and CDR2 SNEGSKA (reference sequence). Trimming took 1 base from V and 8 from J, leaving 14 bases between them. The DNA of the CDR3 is TGCAGTGCTAGAGCCAACAGGGTTGGAGAAAAACTGTTTTTT. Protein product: CSARANRVGEKLFF.

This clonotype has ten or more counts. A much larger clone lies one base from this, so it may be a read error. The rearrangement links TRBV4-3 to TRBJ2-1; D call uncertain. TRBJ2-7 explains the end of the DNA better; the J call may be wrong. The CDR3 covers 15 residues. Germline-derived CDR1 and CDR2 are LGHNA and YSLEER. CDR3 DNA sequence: TGCGCCAGCAGCCAAGAGGGAATTTCCTACAATGAGCAGTACTTC. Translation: CASSQEGISYNEQYF.

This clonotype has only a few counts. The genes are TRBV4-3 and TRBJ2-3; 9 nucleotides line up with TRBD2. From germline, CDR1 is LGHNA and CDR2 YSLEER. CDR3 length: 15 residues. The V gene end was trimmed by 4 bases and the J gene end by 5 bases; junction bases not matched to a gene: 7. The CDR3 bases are TGCGCCAGCAGCCTTAGCGGGGGTCGGGTAGATACGCAGTATTTT. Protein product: CASSLSGGRVDTQYF.

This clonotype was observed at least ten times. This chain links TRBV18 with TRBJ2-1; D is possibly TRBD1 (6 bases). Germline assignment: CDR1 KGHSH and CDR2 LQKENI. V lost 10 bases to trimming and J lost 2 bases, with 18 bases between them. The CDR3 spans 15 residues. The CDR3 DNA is TGTGCCACCTCTCTCGGCCAGGGGCCCTACAATGAGCAGTTCTTC. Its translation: CATSLGQGPYNEQFF.

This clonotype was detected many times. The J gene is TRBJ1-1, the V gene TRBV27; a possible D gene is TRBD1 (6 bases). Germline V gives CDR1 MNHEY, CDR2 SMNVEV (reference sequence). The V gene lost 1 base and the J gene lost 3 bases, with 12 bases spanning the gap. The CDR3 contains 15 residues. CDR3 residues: CASSLFGQRDTEAFF. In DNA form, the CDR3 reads TGTGCCAGCAGTTTATTTGGACAGCGAGACACTGAAGCTTTCTTT.

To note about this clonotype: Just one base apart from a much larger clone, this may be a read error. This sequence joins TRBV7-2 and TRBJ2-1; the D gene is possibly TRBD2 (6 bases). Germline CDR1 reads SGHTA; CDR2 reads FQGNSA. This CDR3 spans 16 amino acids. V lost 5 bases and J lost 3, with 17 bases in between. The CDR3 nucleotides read TGTGCCAGCAGCAGTCGCGGGGTCCTCTTCTACAATGAGCAGTTCTTC. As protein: CASSSRGVLFYNEQFF.

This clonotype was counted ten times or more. The CDR3 sequence: CASSRTVANYGYTF. For the CDR3, the DNA is TGTGCCAGCAGCCGAACGGTAGCTAACTATGGCTACACCTTC. The J gene is TRBJ1-2, the V gene TRBV11-2; D gene uncertain. V was clipped by 5 bases and J by 0 bases, with 10 bases between them. Germline V gene data show CDR1 as SGHAT and CDR2 as FQNNGV. The CDR3 totals 14 residues. The variable domain in full, completed from reference TRBV11-2 and TRBJ1-2, reads EAGVAQSPRYKIIEKRQSVAFWCNPISGHATLYWYQQILGQGPKLLIQFQNNGVVDDSQLPKDRFSAERLKGVDSTLKIQPAKLEDSAVYLCASSRTVANYGYTFGSGTRLTVV.

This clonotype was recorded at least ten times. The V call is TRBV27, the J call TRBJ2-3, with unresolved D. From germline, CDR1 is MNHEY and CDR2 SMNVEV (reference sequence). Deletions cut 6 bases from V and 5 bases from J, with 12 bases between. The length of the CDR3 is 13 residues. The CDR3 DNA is TGTGCCAGCAGACCACGGGTAGGAGATACGCAGTATTTT. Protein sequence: CASRPRVGDTQYF.

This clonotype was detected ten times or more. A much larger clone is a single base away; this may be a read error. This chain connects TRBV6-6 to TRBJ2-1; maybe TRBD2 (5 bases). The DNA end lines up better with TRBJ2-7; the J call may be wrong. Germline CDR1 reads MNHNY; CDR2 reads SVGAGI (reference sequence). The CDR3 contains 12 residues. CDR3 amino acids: CAIRGDYNEQYF. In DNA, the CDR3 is TGTGCCATTCGAGGAGACTACAATGAGCAGTACTTC.

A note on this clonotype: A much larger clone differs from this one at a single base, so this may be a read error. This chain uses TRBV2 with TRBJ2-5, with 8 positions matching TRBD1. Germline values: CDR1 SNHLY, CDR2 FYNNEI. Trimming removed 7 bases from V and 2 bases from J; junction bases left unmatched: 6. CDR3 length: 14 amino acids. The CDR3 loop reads CASTVDRGQETQYF. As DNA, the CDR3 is TGTGCCAGCACAGTCGACAGGGGTCAAGAGACCCAGTACTTC.

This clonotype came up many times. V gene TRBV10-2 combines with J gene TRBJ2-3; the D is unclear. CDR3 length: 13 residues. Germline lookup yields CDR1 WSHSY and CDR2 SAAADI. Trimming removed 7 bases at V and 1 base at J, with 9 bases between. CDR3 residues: CASTDWGTDTQYF. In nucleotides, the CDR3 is TGCGCCAGCACCGACTGGGGCACAGATACGCAGTATTTT.

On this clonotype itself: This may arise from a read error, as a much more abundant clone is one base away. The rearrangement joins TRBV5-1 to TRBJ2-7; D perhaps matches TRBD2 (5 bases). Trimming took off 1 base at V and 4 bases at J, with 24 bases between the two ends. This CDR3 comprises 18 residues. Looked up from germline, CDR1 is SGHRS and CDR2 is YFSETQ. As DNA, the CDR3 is TGCGCCAGCAGCTTGAGGCCTCAAGCGGTGGGCGGATTTTACGAGCAGTACTTC. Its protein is CASSLRPQAVGGFYEQYF.

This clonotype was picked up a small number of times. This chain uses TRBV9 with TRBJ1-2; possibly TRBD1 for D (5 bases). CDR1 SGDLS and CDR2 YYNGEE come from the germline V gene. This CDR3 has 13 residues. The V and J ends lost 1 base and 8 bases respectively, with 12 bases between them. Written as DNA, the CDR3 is TGTGCCAGCAGCGTACCAGGGAACGGAGGCTACACCTTC. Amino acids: CASSVPGNGGYTF.

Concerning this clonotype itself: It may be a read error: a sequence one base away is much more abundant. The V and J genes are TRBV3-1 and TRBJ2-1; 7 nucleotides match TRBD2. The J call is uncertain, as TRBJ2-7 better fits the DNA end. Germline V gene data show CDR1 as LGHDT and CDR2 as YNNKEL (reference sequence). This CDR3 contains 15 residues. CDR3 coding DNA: TGTGCCAGCAGCCCCTTCGGGCGGGGGTACAATGAGCAGTACTTC. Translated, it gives CASSPFGRGYNEQYF.

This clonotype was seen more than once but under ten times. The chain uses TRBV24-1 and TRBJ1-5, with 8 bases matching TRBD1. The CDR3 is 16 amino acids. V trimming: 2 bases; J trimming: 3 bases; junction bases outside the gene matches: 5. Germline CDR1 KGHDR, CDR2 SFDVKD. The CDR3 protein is CATSDSGTGDNQPQHF. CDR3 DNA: TGTGCCACCAGTGATTCCGGGACAGGAGACAATCAGCCCCAGCATTTT.